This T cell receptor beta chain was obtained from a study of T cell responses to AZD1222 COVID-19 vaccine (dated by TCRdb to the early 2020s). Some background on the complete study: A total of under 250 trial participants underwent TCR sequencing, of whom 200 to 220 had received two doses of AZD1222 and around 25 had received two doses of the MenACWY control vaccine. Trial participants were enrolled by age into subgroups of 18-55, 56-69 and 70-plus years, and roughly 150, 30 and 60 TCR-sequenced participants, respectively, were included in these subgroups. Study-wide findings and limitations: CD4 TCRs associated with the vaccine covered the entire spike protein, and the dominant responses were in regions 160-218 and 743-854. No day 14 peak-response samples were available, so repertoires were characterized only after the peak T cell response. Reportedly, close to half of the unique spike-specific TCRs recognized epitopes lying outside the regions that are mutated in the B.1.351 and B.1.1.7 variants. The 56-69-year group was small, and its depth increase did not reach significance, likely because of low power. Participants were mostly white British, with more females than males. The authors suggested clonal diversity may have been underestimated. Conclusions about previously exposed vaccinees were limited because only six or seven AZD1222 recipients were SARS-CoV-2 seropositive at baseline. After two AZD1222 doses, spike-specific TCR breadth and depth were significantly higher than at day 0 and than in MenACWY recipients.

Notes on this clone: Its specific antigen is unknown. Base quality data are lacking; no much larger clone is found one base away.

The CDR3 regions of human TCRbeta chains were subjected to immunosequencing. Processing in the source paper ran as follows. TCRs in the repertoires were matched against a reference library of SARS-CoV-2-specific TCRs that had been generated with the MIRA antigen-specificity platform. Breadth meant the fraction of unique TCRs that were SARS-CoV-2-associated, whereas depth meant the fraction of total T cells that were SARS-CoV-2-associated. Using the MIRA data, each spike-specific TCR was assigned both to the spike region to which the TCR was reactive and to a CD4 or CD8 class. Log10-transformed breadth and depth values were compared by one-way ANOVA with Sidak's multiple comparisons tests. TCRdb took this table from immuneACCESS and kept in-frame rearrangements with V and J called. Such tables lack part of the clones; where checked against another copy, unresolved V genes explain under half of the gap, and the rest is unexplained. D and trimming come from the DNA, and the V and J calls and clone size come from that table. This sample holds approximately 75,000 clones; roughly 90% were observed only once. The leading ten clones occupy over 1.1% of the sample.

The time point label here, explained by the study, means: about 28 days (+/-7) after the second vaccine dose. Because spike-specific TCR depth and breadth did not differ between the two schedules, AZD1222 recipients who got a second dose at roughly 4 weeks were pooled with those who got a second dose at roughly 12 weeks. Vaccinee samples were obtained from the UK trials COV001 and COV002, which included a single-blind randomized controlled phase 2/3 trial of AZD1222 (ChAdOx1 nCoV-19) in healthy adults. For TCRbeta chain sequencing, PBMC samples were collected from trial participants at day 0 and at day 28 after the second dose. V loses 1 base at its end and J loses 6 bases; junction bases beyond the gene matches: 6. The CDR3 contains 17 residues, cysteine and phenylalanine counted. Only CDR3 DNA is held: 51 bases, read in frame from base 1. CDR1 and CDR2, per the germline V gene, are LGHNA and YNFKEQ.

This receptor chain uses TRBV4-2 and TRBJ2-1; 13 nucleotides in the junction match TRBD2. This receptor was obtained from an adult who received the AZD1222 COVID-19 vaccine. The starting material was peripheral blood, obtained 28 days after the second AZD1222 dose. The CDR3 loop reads CASSQGTSGGGGNEQFF. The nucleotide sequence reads TGTGCCAGCAGCCAAGGGACTAGCGGGGGAGGGGGCAATGAGCAGTTCTTC.